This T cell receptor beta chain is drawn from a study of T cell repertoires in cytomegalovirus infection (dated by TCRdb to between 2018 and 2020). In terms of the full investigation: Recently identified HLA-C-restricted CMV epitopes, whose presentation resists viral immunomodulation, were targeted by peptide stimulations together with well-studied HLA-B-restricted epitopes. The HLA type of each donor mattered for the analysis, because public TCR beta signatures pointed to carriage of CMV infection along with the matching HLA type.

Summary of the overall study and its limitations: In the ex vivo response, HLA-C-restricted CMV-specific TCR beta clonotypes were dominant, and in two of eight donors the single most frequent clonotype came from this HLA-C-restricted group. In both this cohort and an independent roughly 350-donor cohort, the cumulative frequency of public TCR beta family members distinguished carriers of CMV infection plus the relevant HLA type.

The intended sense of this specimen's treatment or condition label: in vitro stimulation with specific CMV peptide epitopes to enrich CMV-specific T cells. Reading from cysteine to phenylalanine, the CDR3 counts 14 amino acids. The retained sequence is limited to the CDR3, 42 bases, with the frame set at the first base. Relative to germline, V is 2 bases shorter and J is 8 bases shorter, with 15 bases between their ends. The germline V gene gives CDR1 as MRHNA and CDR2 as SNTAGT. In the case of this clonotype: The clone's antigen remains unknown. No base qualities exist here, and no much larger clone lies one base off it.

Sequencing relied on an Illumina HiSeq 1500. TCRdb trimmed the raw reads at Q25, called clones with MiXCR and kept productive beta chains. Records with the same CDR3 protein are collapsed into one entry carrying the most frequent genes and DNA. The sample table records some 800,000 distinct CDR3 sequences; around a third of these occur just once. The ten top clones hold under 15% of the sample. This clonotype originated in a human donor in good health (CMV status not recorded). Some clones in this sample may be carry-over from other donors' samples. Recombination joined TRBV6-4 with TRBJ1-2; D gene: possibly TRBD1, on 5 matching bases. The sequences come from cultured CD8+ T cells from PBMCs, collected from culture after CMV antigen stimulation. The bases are TGTGCCAGCAGTGACGGGGACGGGGCGTTAGGCTACACCTTC. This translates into CASSDGDGALGYTF.